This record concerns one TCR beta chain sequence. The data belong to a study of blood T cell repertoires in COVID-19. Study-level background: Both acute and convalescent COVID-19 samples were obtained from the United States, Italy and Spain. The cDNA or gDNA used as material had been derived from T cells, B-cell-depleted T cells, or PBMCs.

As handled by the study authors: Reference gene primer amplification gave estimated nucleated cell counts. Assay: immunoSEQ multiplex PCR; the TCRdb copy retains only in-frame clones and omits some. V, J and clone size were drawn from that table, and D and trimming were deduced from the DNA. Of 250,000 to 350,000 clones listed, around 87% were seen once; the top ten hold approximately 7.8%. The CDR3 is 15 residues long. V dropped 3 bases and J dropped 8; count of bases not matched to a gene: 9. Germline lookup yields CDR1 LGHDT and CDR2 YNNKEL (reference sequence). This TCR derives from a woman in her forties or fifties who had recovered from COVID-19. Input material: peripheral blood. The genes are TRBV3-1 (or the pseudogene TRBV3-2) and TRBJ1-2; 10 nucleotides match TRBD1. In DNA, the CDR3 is TGTGCCAGCAGCCAGTCGGACAGGGGGTGGGTCGGCTACACCTTC. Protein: CASSQSDRGWVGYTF.